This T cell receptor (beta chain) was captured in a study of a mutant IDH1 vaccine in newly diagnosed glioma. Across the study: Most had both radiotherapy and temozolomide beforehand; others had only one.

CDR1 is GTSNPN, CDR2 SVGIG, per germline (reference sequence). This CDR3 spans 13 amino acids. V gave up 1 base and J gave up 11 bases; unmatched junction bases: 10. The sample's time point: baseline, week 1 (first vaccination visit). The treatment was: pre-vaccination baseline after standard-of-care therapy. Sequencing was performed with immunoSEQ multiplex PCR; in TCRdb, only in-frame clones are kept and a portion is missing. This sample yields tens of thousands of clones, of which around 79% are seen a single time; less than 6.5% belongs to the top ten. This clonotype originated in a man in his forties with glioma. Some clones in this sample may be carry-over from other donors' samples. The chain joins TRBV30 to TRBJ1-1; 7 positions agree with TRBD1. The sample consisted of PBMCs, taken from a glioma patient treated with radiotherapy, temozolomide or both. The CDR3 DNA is TGTGCCTGGAGTGCCAAAGGGGGCGGGAGGGCTTTCTTT. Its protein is CAWSAKGGGRAFF.